This TCR beta chain emerged from a study of OX40 agonist ivuxolimab in advanced cancers. Study-level information: Hepatocellular carcinoma, melanoma, renal cell or head and neck cancer was diagnosed in the dose-escalation patients. The group had a mean age of around 60 years, ranged from roughly 20 to 79, and was roughly 80% male.

Study-wide findings and caveats: Dosing at 0.1 to 3.0 mg/kg was accompanied by clonal expansion of CD4+ and CD8+ blood T cells by week 6.

The V and J ends lost 2 bases and 7 bases respectively, with 18 bases between them. The CDR3 is made up of 16 amino acids. Germline lookup yields CDR1 SEHNR and CDR2 FQNEAQ (reference sequence). Assay used: immunoSEQ multiplex PCR; TCRdb lists only in-frame clones, some missing. This repertoire shows more than 10,000 clones, over 80% found once; its top ten account for roughly 19%. Comments on this clone: Its antigen is not known.

The chain carries TRBV7-9 and TRBJ1-5; tentatively, D is TRBD1 (6 bases). This clonotype was obtained from an adult with an advanced solid tumor such as melanoma, head and neck, liver or kidney cancer. The input for sequencing was CD4+ or CD8+ T cells sorted from blood, taken in a trial of the OX40 agonist ivuxolimab. The CDR3 DNA is TGTGCCAGCAGCTTAAGTTTGGGGGCTTATGAGCAGCCCCAGCATTTT. Translated: CASSLSLGAYEQPQHF. Drawing the rest from reference TRBV7-9 and TRBJ1-5, the complete variable domain is DTGVSQNPRHKITKRGQNVTFRCDPISEHNRLYWYRQTLGQGPEFLTYFQNEAQLEKSRLLSDRFSAERPKGSFSTLEIQRTEQGDSAMYLCASSLSLGAYEQPQHFGDGTRLSIL.